These 24 T cell receptor beta chains were all obtained from the same sample, sequenced in a study of blood T cell repertoires in COVID-19. TCRdb's table, derived via immunoSEQ multiplex PCR, lists solely in-frame clones and lacks some. Of around 160,000 clones detected, around 90% appear once; the ten largest clones hold 18%. Sequenced sample: peripheral blood. The receptor source for this set is a man aged 55 to 69 with active or convalescent COVID-19.

The chain couples TRBV27 to TRBJ2-7, with a tentative D call TRBD1 (6 bases). The V and J ends lost 5 bases and 6 bases respectively, with 17 bases between them. Germline V gene lookup returns CDR1 MNHEY and CDR2 SMNVEV (reference sequence). The CDR3 consists of 14 residues. Written as DNA, the CDR3 is TGTGCCAGCAGTAACTCCGGCTTCAGGGGCGAGCAGTACTTC. Residues: CASSNSGFRGEQYF.

The chain uses TRBV7-2 and TRBJ2-5; 8 bases agree with TRBD1. The germline gives CDR1 SGHTA, CDR2 FQGNSA. This CDR3 spans 15 amino acids. The trim removed 1 base at V and 6 bases at J, leaving 7 bases unmatched. CDR3 in amino acids: CASSLEDRVGKTQYF. The CDR3 nucleotides read TGTGCCAGCAGCTTAGAGGACAGGGTAGGAAAGACCCAGTACTTC. Combining the CDR3 with reference TRBV7-2 and TRBJ2-5 gives the whole variable domain GAGVSQSPSNKVTEKGKDVELRCDPISGHTALYWYRQSLGQGLEFLIYFQGNSAPDKSGLPSDRFSAERTGGSVSTLTIQRTQQEDSAVYLCASSLEDRVGKTQYFGPGTRLLVL.

The V gene is TRBV3-1 (or the pseudogene TRBV3-2), the J gene TRBJ2-5; tentative D call: TRBD2 (6 bases). V was cut by 5 bases and J by 0 bases, with 16 bases left in between. CDR1 is LGHDT, CDR2 YNNKEL, per germline (reference sequence). The CDR3 extends over 16 amino acids. CDR3 coding DNA: TGTGCCAGCAGCTCTCGGGATAGCGGATACCAAGAGACCCAGTACTTC. Amino acids: CASSSRDSGYQETQYF.

This chain links TRBV5-6 with TRBJ1-5; D not resolved. Trimming took off 7 bases at V and 2 bases at J, with 7 bases between the two ends. This CDR3 is built from 12 residues. Germline V gene data show CDR1 as SGHDT and CDR2 as YYEEEE. This CDR3 reads CASASRNQPQHF. CDR3 nucleotides: TGTGCCAGCGCTAGTCGCAATCAGCCCCAGCATTTT.

The rearrangement links TRBV27 to TRBJ2-1; 11 nucleotides match TRBD2. Germline CDR1 MNHEY, CDR2 SMNVEV (reference sequence). This CDR3 region has 15 residues. V shed 3 bases and J 5 bases; nucleotides not matched to a gene: 3. This CDR3 reads CASSFTTSGNNEQFF. In DNA form, the CDR3 reads TGTGCCAGCAGTTTTACGACTAGCGGGAACAATGAGCAGTTCTTC.

The V and J genes are TRBV6-1 and TRBJ1-4; D uncertain. The CDR3 is 15 amino acids. CDR1 is MNHNS, CDR2 SASEGT, per germline. V was shortened by 2 bases and J by 1 base, with 8 bases between the two germline ends. The CDR3 DNA sequence: TGTGCCAGCAGTGAACGGGTAGGAACTAATGAAAAACTGTTTTTT. Its translation is CASSERVGTNEKLFF.

The chain recombines TRBV3-1 (or the pseudogene TRBV3-2) with TRBJ1-1; 7 bases line up with TRBD1. V lost 1 base, J lost 0 bases, and 2 bases stayed unmatched. CDR1 and CDR2 (germline): LGHDT, YNNKEL (reference sequence). The CDR3 has 15 amino acids. CDR3 in DNA: TGTGCCAGCAGCCAAGGACAGGGAATGAACACTGAAGCTTTCTTT. Protein product: CASSQGQGMNTEAFF.

This chain joins TRBV18 and TRBJ2-2; D is unresolved. Deletions cut 0 bases from V and 1 base from J, with 6 bases between. Looked up from germline, CDR1 is KGHSH and CDR2 is LQKENI. This CDR3 comprises 15 residues. This CDR3 is CASSPPSQNTGELFF. The CDR3 region has the DNA TGTGCCAGCTCACCACCGAGTCAGAACACCGGGGAGCTGTTTTTT.

The J gene is TRBJ1-2, the V gene TRBV7-8; tentatively, D is TRBD1 (6 bases). CDR1 is SGHVS and CDR2 is FQNEAQ in the germline V gene. CDR3 size: 16 residues. The ends were cut back, 2 bases at V and 0 bases at J, with 13 bases in the middle. The CDR3 protein is CASSLTPDRSNYGYTF. The CDR3 region has the DNA TGTGCCAGCAGCTTAACCCCGGACAGATCTAACTATGGCTACACCTTC.

This sequence joins TRBV5-1 and TRBJ2-1; TRBD1 agrees at 8 bases. This CDR3 has 13 amino acids. With V trimmed by 0 bases and J by 11 bases, 4 bases remained unmatched. CDR1 is SGHRS, CDR2 YFSETQ, per germline. DNA for the CDR3: TGCGCCAGCAGCTTGGGGGACAGGCCGCAGCAGTTCTTC. Its translation: CASSLGDRPQQFF.

The V call is TRBV10-1, the J call TRBJ2-3; 9 bases agree with TRBD1. The germline gives CDR1 WNHNN, CDR2 SYGVQD (reference sequence). Trimming cost V 0 bases and J 7 bases; bases outside gene matches: 8. This CDR3 is 16 amino acids long. The CDR3 nucleotides are TGCGCCAGCAGTGAGTCGATGGGACAGGGTCCAAATACGCAGTATTTT. As protein: CASSESMGQGPNTQYF.

In DNA form, the CDR3 reads TGTGCCAGCAGTGAAAGAGGAGGACCACGAGGGTATGGCTACACCTTC. Its translation: CASSERGGPRGYGYTF. V is TRBV6-1 and J is TRBJ1-2; D is ambiguous. The CDR3 sequence is 16 residues long. The V end was cut by 2 bases, the J end by 5 bases, with 18 bases between. Looked up from germline, CDR1 is MNHNS and CDR2 is SASEGT.

The chain uses TRBV4-1 and TRBJ1-2; 9 bases fit TRBD1. The CDR3 is 15 amino acids. The V and J ends lost 5 bases and 2 bases, in that order; junction bases with no gene match: 6. CDR1 MGHRA and CDR2 YSYEKL come from the germline V gene. The CDR3 DNA reads TGCGCCAGCAGCGAAACAGGGGGCCTAAACTATGGCTACACCTTC. It translates to CASSETGGLNYGYTF.

The chain links TRBV3-1 (or the pseudogene TRBV3-2) to TRBJ1-1; 7 nucleotides agree with TRBD1. Germline V CDR1 and CDR2: LGHDT, YNNKEL (reference sequence). CDR3 length: 14 amino acids. J was trimmed by 5 bases and V by 4 bases; bases with no gene match: 7. CDR3: CASSPTGVETEAFF. The CDR3 region has the DNA TGTGCCAGCAGCCCAACAGGGGTTGAAACTGAAGCTTTCTTT.

V and J are TRBV6-5 and TRBJ1-2; D perhaps matches TRBD1 (5 bases). Germline CDR1 and CDR2: MNHEY and SVGAGI. CDR3 length equals 13 residues. Trimming shortened V by 0 bases and J by 5 bases, and 7 bases separated the two germline ends. CDR3 residues: CASSYSTVYGYTF. The CDR3 DNA reads as TGTGCCAGCAGTTACTCGACAGTTTATGGCTACACCTTC.

This clone came up once. The V call is TRBV4-1, the J call TRBJ2-6; weak D call: TRBD2 (5 bases). The CDR3 length is 15 residues. V lost 5 bases and J lost 3, with 11 bases in between. Germline CDR1 and CDR2: MGHRA and YSYEKL. The CDR3 region is CASSFRAVGANVLTF. The CDR3 bases are TGCGCCAGCAGCTTTAGAGCGGTTGGGGCCAACGTCCTGACTTTC.

The chain's CDR3 is CASSVSGKDTQYF. The CDR3 bases are TGTGCCAGCAGCGTATCGGGGAAAGATACGCAGTATTTT. This sequence joins TRBV9 and TRBJ2-3, with TRBD2 as a possible D gene (5 bases). V was cut by 1 base and J by 5 bases, with 8 bases left in between. Germline CDR1 reads SGDLS; CDR2 reads YYNGEE. The CDR3 consists of 13 residues.

V and J are TRBV18 and TRBJ2-7; 10 bases line up with TRBD2. The germline CDR1 and CDR2 sequences are KGHSH and LQKENI. V was clipped by 1 base and J by 2 bases; unmatched bases: 8. This CDR3 region has 17 residues. CDR3 region: CASSPLVSGRQPYEQYF. The CDR3 region has the DNA TGTGCCAGCTCACCACTCGTTAGCGGGAGGCAACCCTACGAGCAGTACTTC.

The chain carries TRBV6-1 and TRBJ2-7; D is unclear. Germline CDR1 and CDR2: MNHNS and SASEGT. The CDR3 is made up of 14 amino acids. Trimming pared 3 bases from V and 0 bases from J, leaving 9 bases between. For the CDR3, the DNA is TGTGCCAGCAGTGACAGAATCACCTCCTACGAGCAGTACTTC. Protein sequence: CASSDRITSYEQYF.

The V call is TRBV10-1, the J call TRBJ2-7; D remains ambiguous. Trimming left V 0 bases short and J 3 bases short, with 6 bases between. The V gene's germline CDR1 is WNHNN and CDR2 SYGVQD (reference sequence). The CDR3 runs 13 residues. This CDR3 is CASSESPGYEQYF. DNA of the CDR3: TGCGCCAGCAGTGAGTCCCCGGGCTACGAGCAGTACTTC.

The V and J genes are TRBV7-9 and TRBJ2-7; 7 nucleotides align to TRBD2. Losses at the gene ends were 4 bases for V and 9 bases for J; bases not matched to a gene: 12. CDR3 size: 14 residues. Germline V lookup: CDR1 SEHNR, CDR2 FQNEAQ (reference sequence). The CDR3 sequence: CASSSSGTNIGQYF. CDR3 nucleotide sequence: TGTGCCAGCAGCTCGTCCGGGACTAATATCGGGCAGTACTTC.

V and J are TRBV5-1 and TRBJ1-1; the D gene is possibly TRBD1 (5 bases). V was cut by 0 bases and J by 6 bases, with 15 bases left in between. CDR3 length equals 15 residues. Looked up from germline, CDR1 is SGHRS and CDR2 is YFSETQ. The CDR3 reads CASSLARDGLAEAFF. The CDR3 DNA follows: TGCGCCAGCAGCTTGGCCAGGGATGGCTTAGCTGAAGCTTTCTTT. The full variable domain, in which reference TRBV5-1 and TRBJ1-1 provide the parts outside the CDR3, is KAGVTQTPRYLIKTRGQQVTLSCSPISGHRSVSWYQQTPGQGLQFLFEYFSETQRNKGNFPGRFSGRQFSNSRSEMNVSTLELGDSALYLCASSLARDGLAEAFFGQGTRLTVV.

This chain uses TRBV6-5 with TRBJ1-1; D ambiguous. Trimming removed 8 bases at V and 0 bases at J, with 13 bases between. The V gene's germline CDR1 is MNHEY and CDR2 SVGAGI. The CDR3 length is 14 residues. CDR3 nucleotide sequence: TGTGCCAGCGAGCTGGGCAGAATGAACACTGAAGCTTTCTTT. Amino acid sequence: CASELGRMNTEAFF.

The genes are TRBV19 and TRBJ1-5; the D gene is possibly TRBD1 (5 bases). V was pared by 4 bases and J by 0 bases, with 10 bases between. CDR1 is LNHDA and CDR2 is SQIVND in the germline V gene (reference sequence). The CDR3 totals 15 residues. For the CDR3, the DNA is TGTGCCAGTAGTAGGGGCAAAAATAGCAATCAGCCCCAGCATTTT. Translated, it gives CASSRGKNSNQPQHF.